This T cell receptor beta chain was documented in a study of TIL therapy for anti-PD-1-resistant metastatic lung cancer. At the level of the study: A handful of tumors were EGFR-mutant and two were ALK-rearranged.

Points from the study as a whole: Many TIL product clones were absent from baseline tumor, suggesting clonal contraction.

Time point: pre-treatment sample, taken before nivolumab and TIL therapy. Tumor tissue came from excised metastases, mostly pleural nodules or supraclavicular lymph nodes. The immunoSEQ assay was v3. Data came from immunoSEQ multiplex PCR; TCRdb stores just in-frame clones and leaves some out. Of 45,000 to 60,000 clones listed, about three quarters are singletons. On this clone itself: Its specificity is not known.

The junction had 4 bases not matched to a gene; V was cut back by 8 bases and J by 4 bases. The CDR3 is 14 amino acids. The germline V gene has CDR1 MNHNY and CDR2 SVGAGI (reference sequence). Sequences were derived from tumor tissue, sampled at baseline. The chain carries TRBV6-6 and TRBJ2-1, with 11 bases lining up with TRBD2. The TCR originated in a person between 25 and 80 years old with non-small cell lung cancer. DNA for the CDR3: TGTGCCAGCGGGCTAGCGGGGGGATACAATGAGCAGTTCTTC. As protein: CASGLAGGYNEQFF.